These 18 T cell receptor beta chains share one sample of origin, sequenced in a study of neurological immune-mediated disorders (dated 2019 in TCRdb). Library method: 5' RACE. The sequencing machine was an Illumina HiSeq 2500. TCRdb ran its own pipeline on the public reads, namely fastp trimming at Q25 and MiXCR clone calling, and kept in-frame beta chains. When rows share a CDR3 protein, they turn into one entry using the most common DNA and genes. The sample yields around 70,000 distinct CDR3 sequences; 3.2% were counted once. 5.2% of the sample goes to the ten largest clones. Sequencing was performed on PBMCs. All receptors derive from a woman aged 45-59 years with multiple sclerosis.

At least ten counts were recorded for this clonotype. The gene calls are TRBV7-2 and TRBJ2-1, with 10 positions matching TRBD2. The V gene end was trimmed by 4 bases and the J gene end by 8 bases; junction bases not matched to a gene: 8. The germline gives CDR1 SGHTA, CDR2 FQGNSA. This CDR3 comprises 15 residues. CDR3 bases: TGTGCCAGCAGCTGGCGGGCTAGCGGGGGCGATGAGCAGTTCTTC. This codes for CASSWRASGGDEQFF.

This clonotype was seen ten or more times. The chain is built from TRBV7-3 and TRBJ2-1; D not certain. Per the germline V gene, CDR1 is SGHTA and CDR2 is FQGTGA. The CDR3 consists of 13 residues. V lost 3 bases to trimming and J lost 10 bases, with 13 bases between them. The CDR3 reads CASSFDWLGEQFF. The DNA of the CDR3 is TGTGCCAGCAGCTTCGACTGGCTAGGAGAGCAGTTCTTC.

This clonotype occurred many times. This chain joins TRBV7-2 and TRBJ1-1; unclear D gene. The CDR3 runs 13 residues. The V gene lost 0 bases and the J gene lost 3 bases, with 5 bases spanning the gap. Germline loops: CDR1 SGHTA, CDR2 FQGNSA. DNA for the CDR3: TGTGCCAGCAGCTTAGCTAGGCACACTGAAGCTTTCTTT. This gives the protein CASSLARHTEAFF. Full variable domain (missing parts from reference TRBV7-2 and TRBJ1-1): GAGVSQSPSNKVTEKGKDVELRCDPISGHTALYWYRQSLGQGLEFLIYFQGNSAPDKSGLPSDRFSAERTGGSVSTLTIQRTQQEDSAVYLCASSLARHTEAFFGQGTRLTVV.

This clonotype came up many times. V gene TRBV20-1 combines with J gene TRBJ2-3, with a tentative D call TRBD2 (5 bases). CDR3 length: 14 amino acids. V lost 3 bases and J 3 bases, leaving 13 bases between the germline ends. CDR1 and CDR2 from the germline V gene are DFQATT and SNEGSKA (reference sequence). The DNA of the CDR3 is TGCAGTGCTAGCCCCTCCCCGGGGACAGATACGCAGTATTTT. It is translated as CSASPSPGTDTQYF.

This clonotype was observed at least ten times. The rearrangement uses TRBV28 and TRBJ1-6, with a possible D match to TRBD1 (6 bases). Germline V gives CDR1 MDHEN, CDR2 SYDVKM. V shed 6 bases and J shed 7 bases, with 16 bases lying between them. The CDR3 is 15 amino acids. The CDR3 here is CASRGVGGRNSPLHF. CDR3 DNA sequence: TGTGCCAGCAGAGGGGTAGGGGGGCGGAATTCACCCCTCCACTTT.

The sample holds many counts of this clonotype. CDR3 DNA: TGCGCCACCGCTGGTTGGAACACTGAAGCTTTCTTT. It encodes CATAGWNTEAFF. V is TRBV10-2 and J is TRBJ1-1, with D hard to call. The germline V gene has CDR1 WSHSY and CDR2 SAAADI. CDR3 length: 12 amino acids. The germline V and J ends were trimmed by 10 bases and 1 base, with 10 bases remaining between them.

This clonotype has ten or more counts. The J gene is TRBJ2-3, the V gene TRBV6-1, with D maybe TRBD2 (5 bases). The CDR3 is 20 amino acids. V lost 7 bases to trimming and J lost 0 bases, with 29 bases between them. From germline, CDR1 is MNHNS and CDR2 SASEGT. The CDR3 region is CASTRRREVRATISTDTQYF. CDR3 bases: TGTGCCAGCACCCGGAGGCGAGAAGTTAGGGCTACCATTAGCACAGATACGCAGTATTTT.

This clonotype was seen repeatedly, ten times or more. This chain uses TRBV28 with TRBJ2-7, with D possibly called TRBD1 or TRBD2 (5 bases each). Per the germline V gene, CDR1 is MDHEN and CDR2 is SYDVKM. Trimming took 4 bases from V and 3 from J, leaving 22 bases between them. The length of the CDR3 is 17 residues. The CDR3 nucleotides read TGTGCCAGCAGTTCAATTCTTTCCCGGGACGGATTCTACGAGCAGTACTTC. It yields the protein CASSSILSRDGFYEQYF.

This clonotype was picked up many times. The chain is built from TRBV7-2 and TRBJ2-7; 13 nucleotides align to TRBD2. The germline V gene encodes CDR1 SGHTA and CDR2 FQGNSA. The CDR3 spans 16 residues. With V trimmed by 5 bases and J by 2 bases, 6 bases remained unmatched. CDR3 amino acids: CASSITSGRATYEQYF. CDR3 nucleotide sequence: TGTGCCAGCAGCATCACTAGCGGGAGGGCTACCTACGAGCAGTACTTC.

Many counts were recorded for this clonotype. V and J are TRBV6-4 and TRBJ2-2; maybe TRBD1 (5 bases). The CDR3 is made up of 13 amino acids. Germline lookup yields CDR1 MRHNA and CDR2 SNTAGT. Trimming stripped 2 bases from V and 6 bases from J, with 7 bases between. Written as DNA, the CDR3 is TGTGCCAGCAGTGACGTAGGGGCCGGGGAGCTGTTTTTT. Translating it yields CASSDVGAGELFF.

This clonotype occurred many times. This sequence joins TRBV9 and TRBJ2-5; no definite D call. Trimming cost V 0 bases and J 2 bases, with 2 bases left between them. This CDR3 spans 12 amino acids. CDR1 SGDLS and CDR2 YYNGEE come from the germline V gene. The CDR3 region has the DNA TGTGCCAGCAGCGTAGATCAAGAGACCCAGTACTTC. Translating gives CASSVDQETQYF.

The CDR3 here is CSARDEGQATVNYGYTF. CDR3 nucleotides: TGCAGTGCTAGAGATGAGGGACAGGCCACAGTTAACTATGGCTACACCTTC. The chain recombines TRBV20-1 with TRBJ1-2; 8 bases are shared with TRBD1. Germline trimming cut 0 bases from V and 1 base from J; bases unmatched to any gene: 10. This CDR3 has 17 amino acids. Germline-derived CDR1 and CDR2 are DFQATT and SNEGSKA (reference sequence).

In this sample, this clonotype turned up many times. V usage is TRBV20-1 and J usage is TRBJ2-6, with a tentative D call TRBD2 (5 bases). Germline values: CDR1 DFQATT, CDR2 SNEGSKA (reference sequence). The CDR3 contains 15 residues. The V gene lost 6 bases and the J gene lost 0 bases, with 12 bases spanning the gap. The CDR3 spells CSAAAAGSGANVLTF. In DNA, the CDR3 is TGCAGTGCGGCAGCGGCTGGCTCTGGGGCCAACGTCCTGACTTTC.

This clonotype was detected ten times or more. This sequence joins TRBV5-1 and TRBJ2-7, with 7 bases identical to TRBD2. Germline values: CDR1 SGHRS, CDR2 YFSETQ. With V trimmed by 4 bases and J by 2 bases, 9 bases remained unmatched. The CDR3 loop spans 15 amino acids. The CDR3: CASSLSGISTYEQYF. CDR3 sequence (DNA): TGCGCCAGCAGCCTGAGCGGGATATCCACCTACGAGCAGTACTTC.

This clonotype has a count of ten or more. The chain couples TRBV28 to TRBJ2-5; D possibly corresponds to TRBD1 (5 bases). Trimming shortened V by 3 bases and J by 4 bases, and 9 bases separated the two germline ends. From germline, CDR1 is MDHEN and CDR2 SYDVKM. CDR3 length equals 13 residues. This CDR3 is CASSFQGRETQYF. CDR3 nucleotide sequence: TGTGCCAGCAGTTTTCAGGGTAGAGAGACCCAGTACTTC.

This clonotype was counted ten times or more. The chain joins TRBV20-1 to TRBJ1-6; a possible D gene is TRBD1 (5 bases). CDR1 is DFQATT, CDR2 SNEGSKA, per germline (reference sequence). V dropped 3 bases and J dropped 10 bases, with 13 bases sitting between them. This CDR3 has 13 amino acids. CDR3 bases: TGCAGTGCTAGTTTGGGGGTAGCGTCACCCCTCCACTTT. Translation gives CSASLGVASPLHF.

This clonotype was counted at least ten times. The V and J genes are TRBV5-1 and TRBJ2-2, with 7 bases fitting TRBD1. Germline V gene data show CDR1 as SGHRS and CDR2 as YFSETQ. Trimming at V came to 0 bases and at J to 7 bases, leaving 0 bases not matched to a gene. This CDR3 region has 13 residues. The CDR3 here is CASSLGDSGELFF. The DNA of the CDR3 is TGCGCCAGCAGCTTGGGGGACAGCGGGGAGCTGTTTTTT.

This clonotype appeared many times. This chain joins TRBV29-1 and TRBJ2-5; D might be TRBD1 or TRBD2, each matching 5 bases. Germline assignment: CDR1 SQVTM and CDR2 ANQGSEA. V lost 7 bases and J lost 1, with 13 bases in between. CDR3 length equals 13 residues. The CDR3 DNA sequence: TGCAGCGGAGTCCGGGGCACCCAAGAGACCCAGTACTTC. Translated: CSGVRGTQETQYF.